This TCR beta chain came from a study of glioma-infiltrating T cells after dendritic cell vaccination. Study-level background: Patients had newly diagnosed or recurrent glioblastoma and received dendritic cell vaccines. Dendritic cells derived from monocytes and pulsed with autologous tumor lysate formed the vaccine. Patients received three intradermal dendritic cell vaccine injections at biweekly intervals.

The V end lost 4 bases, the J end lost 1 base, and 8 bases lay between the germline ends. The CDR3 is 13 amino acids. Germline-derived CDR1 and CDR2 are SGHRS and YFSETQ. Sample time point: after dendritic cell vaccination, including at tumor progression/relapse. Up to about 2 ug genomic DNA was used for TCRB CDR3 amplification. Libraries were prepared by immunoSEQ multiplex PCR; TCRdb keeps only in-frame clonotypes and omits some of them. The sample includes 50,000 to 65,000 clones, approximately 81% of them seen just once. Sample: blood, taken after dendritic cell vaccination. The receptor was derived from a human donor with glioblastoma. The genes are TRBV5-1 and TRBJ1-1; D possibly corresponds to TRBD1 (6 bases). CDR3 DNA: TGCGCCAGCAGCCCGACAGGGAACACTGAAGCTTTCTTT. The encoded protein is CASSPTGNTEAFF. The full variable domain, with the rest looked up from reference TRBV5-1 and TRBJ1-1, is KAGVTQTPRYLIKTRGQQVTLSCSPISGHRSVSWYQQTPGQGLQFLFEYFSETQRNKGNFPGRFSGRQFSNSRSEMNVSTLELGDSALYLCASSPTGNTEAFFGQGTRLTVV.